One and the same sample provided the 8 T cell receptor beta chains below, sequenced in a study of T cells in Graves' hyperthyroidism and ophthalmopathy (dated by TCRdb to 2018 to 2020). The library was produced with multiplex PCR. The sequencing machine was an Illumina HiSeq 2000. Amplification of TCR beta CDR3 regions was carried out from RNA transcripts. A first-round RT-PCR of the TCR CDR3 used the HTBI primer set with the Qiagen OneStep RT-PCR kit. TCRdb reanalyzed the raw reads on its own, using fastp at Q25 for trimming and MiXCR for clone calling, and kept in-frame beta chains. Rows are combined by CDR3 protein, so each entry shows the most common genes and DNA. The sample table contains hundreds of thousands of distinct CDR3 sequences; only one count was recorded for 11% to 15% of them. About 9.4% of the sample lies in the top ten. Sample: blood. All receptors come from a woman between 18 and 29 years old with Graves' hyperthyroidism.

The sample holds many counts of this clonotype. The CDR3 sequence is CASSQATGDLYGYTF. DNA of the CDR3: TGTGCCAGCAGCCAAGCAACAGGGGACCTTTATGGCTACACCTTC. V gene TRBV11-2 combines with J gene TRBJ1-2; 7 bases match TRBD1. The germline gives CDR1 SGHAT, CDR2 FQNNGV. The length of the CDR3 is 15 residues. The junction had 11 bases not matched to a gene; V was cut back by 5 bases and J by 5 bases.

The CDR3 nucleotides are TGTGCCAGCAGCCTCACTAGGGGGAGCTACGAGCAGTACTTC. Protein sequence: CASSLTRGSYEQYF. The rearrangement joins TRBV3-1 to TRBJ2-7, with D perhaps matching TRBD1 (6 bases). The CDR3 consists of 14 residues. Germline loops: CDR1 LGHDT, CDR2 YNNKEL (reference sequence). The germline V and J ends were trimmed by 4 bases and 3 bases, with 13 bases remaining between them.

The J gene is TRBJ2-4, the V gene TRBV6-9; the D is unclear. CDR1 is MNHGY and CDR2 is SVAAGI in the germline V gene. The CDR3 is made up of 14 amino acids. Trimming took off 7 bases at V and 2 bases at J, with 12 bases between the two ends. CDR3 in amino acids: CASTLYGPKNIQYF. The CDR3 region has the DNA TGTGCCAGCACTTTATACGGCCCCAAAAACATTCAGTACTTC.

In this sample, this clonotype turned up a few times. This chain joins TRBV7-8 and TRBJ1-2, with a tentative D call TRBD1 (6 bases). Trimming removed 2 bases from V and 2 bases from J, with 12 bases in between. The CDR3 has 15 amino acids. CDR1 SGHVS and CDR2 FQNEAQ come from the germline V gene. In DNA form, the CDR3 reads TGTGCCAGCAGCTTATCCTGGACAGACAACTATGGCTACACCTTC. Protein product: CASSLSWTDNYGYTF.

This clonotype was picked up many times. The gene calls are TRBV7-9 and TRBJ2-7; D call uncertain. Germline CDR1 is SEHNR and CDR2 is FQNEAQ (reference sequence). The CDR3 has 14 amino acids. Trimming pared 0 bases from V and 5 bases from J, leaving 11 bases between. The CDR3 DNA reads as TGTGCCAGCAGCTTAGCGCTAACGCGCCACGAGCAGTACTTC. It is translated as CASSLALTRHEQYF.

In the case of this clonotype: Compared with germline, one end of the junction differs, possibly owing to a read error. The chain recombines TRBV6-1 with TRBJ2-1; D not resolved. The CDR3 is made up of 12 amino acids. The V gene's germline CDR1 is MNHNS and CDR2 SASEGT. The DNA of the CDR3 is TGTGCCAGCAGTCAAGCTGGGAATGAGCAGTTCTTC. Translating gives CASSQAGNEQFF.

This clonotype was picked up many times. This chain connects TRBV27 to TRBJ1-1, with D maybe TRBD1 (5 bases). Germline V gene data show CDR1 as MNHEY and CDR2 as SMNVEV (reference sequence). V was cut by 5 bases and J by 0 bases, with 16 bases left in between. The length of the CDR3 is 16 residues. Written as DNA, the CDR3 is TGTGCCAGCAGTCCCGAGCTGGGGACGGTGAACACTGAAGCTTTCTTT. This encodes CASSPELGTVNTEAFF.

This clonotype was found a few times. This chain connects TRBV28 to TRBJ2-7; D possibly corresponds to TRBD1 (5 bases). With 6 bases removed from V and 0 bases from J, the gap between germline ends came to 21 bases. Germline values: CDR1 MDHEN, CDR2 SYDVKM. The CDR3 loop spans 17 amino acids. CDR3 in DNA: TGTGCCAGCAGACCTTGGGCAGGGTCTTCCTTCTCCTACGAGCAGTACTTC. This translates into CASRPWAGSSFSYEQYF. The full variable domain, in which reference TRBV28 and TRBJ2-7 provide the parts outside the CDR3, is DVKVTQSSRYLVKRTGEKVFLECVQDMDHENMFWYRQDPGLGLRLIYFSYDVKMKEKGDIPEGYSVSREKKERFSLILESASTNQTSMYLCASRPWAGSSFSYEQYFGPGTRLTVT.